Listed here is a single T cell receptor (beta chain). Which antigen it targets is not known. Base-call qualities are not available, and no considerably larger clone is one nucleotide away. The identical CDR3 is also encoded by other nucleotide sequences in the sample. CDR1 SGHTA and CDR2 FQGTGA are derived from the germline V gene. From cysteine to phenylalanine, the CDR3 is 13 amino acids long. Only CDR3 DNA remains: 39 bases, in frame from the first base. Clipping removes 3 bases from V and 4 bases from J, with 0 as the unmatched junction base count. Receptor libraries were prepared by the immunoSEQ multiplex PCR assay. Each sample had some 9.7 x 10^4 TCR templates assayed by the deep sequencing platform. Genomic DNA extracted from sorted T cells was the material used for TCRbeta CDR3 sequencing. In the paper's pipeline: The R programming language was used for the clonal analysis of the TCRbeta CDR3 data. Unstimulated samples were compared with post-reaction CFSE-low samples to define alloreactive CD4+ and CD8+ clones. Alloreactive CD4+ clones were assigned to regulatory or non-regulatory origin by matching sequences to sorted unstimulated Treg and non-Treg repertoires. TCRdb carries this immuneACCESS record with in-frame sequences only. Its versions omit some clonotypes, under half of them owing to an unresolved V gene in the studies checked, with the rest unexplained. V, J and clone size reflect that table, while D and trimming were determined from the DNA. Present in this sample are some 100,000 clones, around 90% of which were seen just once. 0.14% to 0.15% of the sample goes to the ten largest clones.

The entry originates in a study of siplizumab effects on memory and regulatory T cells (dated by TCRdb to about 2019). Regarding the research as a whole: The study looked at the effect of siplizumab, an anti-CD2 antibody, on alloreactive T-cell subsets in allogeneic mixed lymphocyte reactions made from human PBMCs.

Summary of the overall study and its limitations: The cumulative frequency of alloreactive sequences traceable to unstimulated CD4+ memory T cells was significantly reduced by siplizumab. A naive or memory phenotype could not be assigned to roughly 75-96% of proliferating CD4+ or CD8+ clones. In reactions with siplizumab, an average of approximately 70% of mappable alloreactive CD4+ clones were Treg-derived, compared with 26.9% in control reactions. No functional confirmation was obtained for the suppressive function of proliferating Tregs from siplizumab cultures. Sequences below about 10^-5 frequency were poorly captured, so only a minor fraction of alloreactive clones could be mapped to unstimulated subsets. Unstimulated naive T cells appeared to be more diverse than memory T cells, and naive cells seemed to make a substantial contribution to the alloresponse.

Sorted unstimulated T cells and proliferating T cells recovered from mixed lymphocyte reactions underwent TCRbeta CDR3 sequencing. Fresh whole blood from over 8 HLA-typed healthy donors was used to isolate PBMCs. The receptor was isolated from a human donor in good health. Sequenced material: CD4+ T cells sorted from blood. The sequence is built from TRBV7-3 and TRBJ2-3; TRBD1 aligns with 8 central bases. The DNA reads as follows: TGTGCCAGCAGCTTGACAGGGGCAGATACGCAGTATTTT. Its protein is CASSLTGADTQYF.